The present T cell receptor beta chain was sequenced within a study of technical replicates of blood from a few donors. The repertoire was sequenced with immunoSEQ multiplex PCR; TCRdb's copy has only in-frame clones and lacks some. This sample has around 76,000 clones; more than 90% occur once, and the top ten carry roughly 0.41%. CDR3 size: 15 residues. Germline CDR1 MNHEY, CDR2 SVGAGI. Losses at the gene ends were 4 bases for V and 1 base for J; bases not matched to a gene: 3. V is TRBV6-5 and J is TRBJ2-2; TRBD1 matches 7 bases. The receptor's source is a human donor in good health. The source material was T cells isolated from PBMCs. The CDR3 sequence: CASSSRTGNTGELFF. For the CDR3, the DNA is TGTGCCAGCAGTTCCCGGACAGGGAACACCGGGGAGCTGTTTTTT.